One and the same sample provided the 30 T cell receptor beta chains below, sequenced in a study of T-cell memory formation after mild COVID-19. One entry per CDR3 protein, called by TCRdb with MiXCR from the 5' RACE reads. Here the sample spans roughly 130,000 distinct CDR3 sequences, about a sixth being singletons. Sequencing input: PBMCs or a T cell subset sorted from them (not recorded which). The receptors here all came from an adult woman who had mild COVID-19 (a few samples of this study predate the infection). Cell type and time point are not known.

This clonotype was detected only a few times. V is TRBV7-3 and J is TRBJ2-2; 11 bases map to TRBD2. The V segment lost 4 bases and the J segment 4 bases; nucleotides outside the gene matches: 23. CDR1 is SGHTA, CDR2 FQGTGA, per germline. This CDR3 comprises 22 residues. The CDR3 DNA is TGTGCCAGCAGCTCTAGAATTCTTAGCGGGAGGGGCCAAAGCTCGGGCACCGGGGAGCTGTTTTTT. It codes for CASSSRILSGRGQSSGTGELFF.

This clonotype was picked up many times. This chain joins TRBV5-1 and TRBJ1-4; possible D gene TRBD1, 5 bases. V was clipped by 0 bases and J by 0 bases, with 18 bases between them. This CDR3 has 19 residues. Germline CDR1 SGHRS, CDR2 YFSETQ. Written as DNA, the CDR3 is TGCGCCAGCAGCTTGGCCGTTATTGGGACGGAACCAACTAATGAAAAACTGTTTTTT. Its protein is CASSLAVIGTEPTNEKLFF.

This clonotype was detected only a few times. This rearrangement joins TRBV19 to TRBJ2-1, with D unclear. V lost 3 bases and J lost 4, with 1 base in between. Per the germline V gene, CDR1 is LNHDA and CDR2 is SQIVND (reference sequence). CDR3 length: 11 residues. The CDR3 nucleotides read TGTGCCAGTAGTATGTACAATGAGCAGTTCTTC. It translates to CASSMYNEQFF.

The sample holds many counts of this clonotype. The V and J genes are TRBV20-1 and TRBJ1-2; D may be TRBD1 (5 bases). Germline V gene lookup returns CDR1 DFQATT and CDR2 SNEGSKA (reference sequence). Trimming shortened V by 3 bases and J by 6 bases, and 8 bases separated the two germline ends. There are 11 residues in the CDR3. The CDR3 sequence is CSARGGDGYTF. The CDR3 coding sequence is TGCAGTGCTAGGGGAGGGGATGGCTACACCTTC.

This clonotype came up a few times. The chain joins TRBV9 to TRBJ2-2; 7 bases line up with TRBD2. Looked up from germline, CDR1 is SGDLS and CDR2 is YYNGEE. J lost 1 base, V lost 4 bases, and 10 bases had no gene match. This CDR3 has 17 amino acids. The CDR3 is CASSPGGGGRNTGELFF. CDR3 nucleotides: TGTGCCAGCAGCCCCGGTGGGGGAGGGAGGAACACCGGGGAGCTGTTTTTT. Full variable domain (outside the CDR3, taken from reference TRBV9 and TRBJ2-2): DSGVTQTPKHLITATGQRVTLRCSPRSGDLSVYWYQQSLDQGLQFLIQYYNGEERAKGNILERFSAQQFPDLHSELNLSSLELGDSALYFCASSPGGGGRNTGELFFGEGSRLTVL.

Only one count was recorded for this clonotype. V usage is TRBV29-1 and J usage is TRBJ1-1, with 7 positions matching TRBD1. Germline-derived CDR1 and CDR2 are SQVTM and ANQGSEA. The ends lost 7 bases at V and 0 bases at J; junction bases unmatched: 8. The length of the CDR3 is 14 residues. CDR3 DNA: TGCAGCGCCGCGGGAGGGGGCTTGAACACTGAAGCTTTCTTT. It codes for CSAAGGGLNTEAFF.

This clonotype was recorded many times. CDR3 DNA sequence: TGCAGCGTTGAGCGGGGACAGACCACAGATACGCAGTATTTT. This encodes CSVERGQTTDTQYF. The V call is TRBV29-1, the J call TRBJ2-3; maybe TRBD1 (7 bases). V lost 3 bases and J 2 bases, leaving 12 bases between the germline ends. This CDR3 spans 14 amino acids. Germline values: CDR1 SQVTM, CDR2 ANQGSEA.

The V gene is TRBV6-5, the J gene TRBJ1-4; possible D gene TRBD1, 6 bases. This CDR3 has 13 residues. V shed 5 bases and J shed 6 bases, with 10 bases lying between them. Germline V gene sequence: CDR1 MNHEY, CDR2 SVGAGI. The CDR3 protein is CASSPRTDEKLFF. The CDR3 DNA sequence: TGTGCCAGCAGTCCCCGGACAGATGAAAAACTGTTTTTT.

This chain joins TRBV3-1 and TRBJ2-1, with unresolved D. This CDR3 contains 12 residues. V was trimmed by 4 bases and J by 7 bases, leaving 8 bases between them. Germline CDR1 is LGHDT and CDR2 is YNNKEL (reference sequence). The CDR3 coding sequence is TGTGCCAGCAGCCCCCAGGCAAATGAGCAGTTCTTC. Its translation is CASSPQANEQFF.

This clonotype was seen only a few times. In DNA form, the CDR3 reads TGTGCCAGCAGCTTGGGACAGGAGATCTACGAGCAGTACTTC. This sequence encodes CASSLGQEIYEQYF. The chain carries TRBV5-4 and TRBJ2-7, with D perhaps TRBD1 (6 bases). V lost 0 bases and J 3 bases, leaving 10 bases between the germline ends. CDR1 is SGHNT and CDR2 is YYREEE in the germline V gene (reference sequence). The CDR3 totals 14 residues.

The V and J genes are TRBV27 and TRBJ2-3, with D possibly matching TRBD2 (5 bases). Trimming took 7 bases from V and 9 from J, leaving 14 bases between them. Germline-derived CDR1 and CDR2 are MNHEY and SMNVEV (reference sequence). CDR3 length equals 12 residues. The CDR3 region is CASTSIGGTQYF. The CDR3 DNA reads TGTGCCAGCACCTCCATCGGCGGGACGCAGTATTTT.

This clonotype was seen a handful of times. The chain is built from TRBV6-1 and TRBJ2-3, with TRBD2 identical over 10 bases. The CDR3 covers 16 residues. The J segment lost 1 base and the V segment lost 6 bases, leaving 7 bases of the junction unmatched. CDR1 MNHNS and CDR2 SASEGT come from the germline V gene. The CDR3 loop reads CASRAGTSVGTDTQYF. The CDR3 DNA sequence: TGTGCCAGCAGAGCCGGGACTAGCGTGGGCACAGATACGCAGTATTTT.

The sample holds a few counts of this clonotype. The rearrangement joins TRBV7-3 to TRBJ2-7; D gene unclear. V gave up 3 bases and J gave up 3 bases, with 9 bases separating them. CDR1 and CDR2 from the germline V gene are SGHTA and FQGTGA. The CDR3 has 13 amino acids. The CDR3 sequence is CASSFGQNYEQYF. CDR3 nucleotides: TGTGCCAGCAGCTTTGGTCAGAACTACGAGCAGTACTTC.

The V call is TRBV11-3, the J call TRBJ2-1; D remains ambiguous. This CDR3 comprises 12 residues. CDR1 and CDR2 from the germline V gene are SGHNT and YENEEA. V lost 5 bases, J lost 4 bases, and 6 bases lay in between. The CDR3 loop reads CASSLEYNEQFF. As DNA, the CDR3 is TGTGCCAGCAGCCTCGAGTACAATGAGCAGTTCTTC.

This clonotype was detected a few times. The chain employs TRBV13 and TRBJ2-7; TRBD1 matches at 7 bases. The J segment lost 2 bases and the V segment lost 4 bases, leaving 5 bases of the junction unmatched. Germline V CDR1 and CDR2: PRHDT, FYEKMQ (reference sequence). CDR3 size: 14 residues. CDR3: CASSSGQAPYEQYF. CDR3 in DNA: TGTGCCAGCAGCTCCGGACAGGCCCCCTACGAGCAGTACTTC. The variable domain in full, completed from reference TRBV13 and TRBJ2-7, reads AAGVIQSPRHLIKEKRETATLKCYPIPRHDTVYWYQQGPGQDPQFLISFYEKMQSDKGSIPDRFSAQQFSDYHSELNMSSLELGDSALYFCASSSGQAPYEQYFGPGTRLTVT.

This clonotype has just a few counts. The CDR3, as DNA: TGTGCCAGTTCCAGGAGCTCCTACAATGAGCAGTTCTTC. Translated, it gives CASSRSSYNEQFF. This chain links TRBV2 with TRBJ2-1; no firm D call. Trimming removed 9 bases at V and 0 bases at J, with 9 bases between. The length of the CDR3 is 13 residues. Germline assignment: CDR1 SNHLY and CDR2 FYNNEI.

This chain links TRBV15 with TRBJ1-2; D is uncertain. The V end lost 4 bases, the J end lost 5 bases, and 8 bases lay between the germline ends. This CDR3 comprises 12 residues. Germline V gene sequence: CDR1 LNHNV, CDR2 YYDKDF (reference sequence). The CDR3 region is CATSTDTYGYTF. The CDR3 region has the DNA TGTGCCACCAGCACAGACACGTATGGCTACACCTTC. The variable domain in full, with the rest retrieved from reference TRBV15 and TRBJ1-2, is DAMVIQNPRYQVTQFGKPVTLSCSQTLNHNVMYWYQQKSSQAPKLLFHYYDKDFNNEADTPDNFQSRRPNTSFCFLDIRSPGLGDTAMYLCATSTDTYGYTFGSGTRLTVV.

This clonotype was seen more than once but under ten times. The gene calls are TRBV29-1 and TRBJ1-1, with unresolved D. Germline loops: CDR1 SQVTM, CDR2 ANQGSEA. The CDR3 is 12 residues long. Trimming stripped 7 bases from V and 6 bases from J, with 15 bases between. The CDR3 protein is CSGRALGAEAFF. DNA for the CDR3: TGCAGCGGTAGGGCCCTTGGCGCTGAAGCTTTCTTT.

The V call is TRBV4-3, the J call TRBJ2-5, with D hard to call. The CDR3 consists of 17 residues. V was pared by 0 bases and J by 5 bases, with 19 bases between. Germline lookup yields CDR1 LGHNA and CDR2 YSLEER. The CDR3 protein is CASSQDTPYEPEETQYF. CDR3 sequence (DNA): TGCGCCAGCAGCCAAGACACTCCGTACGAGCCAGAGGAGACCCAGTACTTC.

The chain uses TRBV12-3 or TRBV12-4 and TRBJ2-5, with 14 bases matching TRBD2. Losses at the gene ends were 4 bases for V and 5 bases for J; bases not matched to a gene: 6. The CDR3 covers 16 residues. DNA for the CDR3: TGTGCCAGCAGTTCCGGGACTAGCGGGAGTCGGGAGACCCAGTACTTC. It encodes CASSSGTSGSRETQYF.

V usage is TRBV2 and J usage is TRBJ1-1; TRBD1 agrees at 7 bases. Germline-derived CDR1 and CDR2 are SNHLY and FYNNEI. The CDR3 has 14 residues. V shed 9 bases and J 0 bases; nucleotides not matched to a gene: 7. The CDR3 here is CARGKGALNTEAFF. The DNA for the CDR3 is TGTGCCAGGGGAAAGGGGGCTCTGAACACTGAAGCTTTCTTT.

This clonotype was recorded a few times. The rearrangement uses TRBV29-1 and TRBJ2-1; 8 bases agree with TRBD2. From germline, CDR1 is SQVTM and CDR2 ANQGSEA. The CDR3 has 13 amino acids. Trimming at V came to 7 bases and at J to 5 bases, leaving 7 bases not matched to a gene. CDR3 bases: TGCAGCGGCAAACTAGCGGTAAACAATGAGCAGTTCTTC. Its translation: CSGKLAVNNEQFF.

This clonotype was detected a few times. This sequence joins TRBV6-1 and TRBJ2-7; D is possibly TRBD1 or TRBD2 (6 bases each). The V end lost 7 bases, the J end lost 4 bases, and 20 bases lay between the germline ends. Germline CDR1 is MNHNS and CDR2 is SASEGT. This CDR3 is built from 15 residues. The CDR3 loop reads CASTQRRGGMYEQYF. CDR3 nucleotides: TGTGCCAGCACCCAGAGACGAGGGGGGATGTACGAGCAGTACTTC.

The chain has TRBV20-1 and TRBJ2-5; either TRBD1 or TRBD2 may fit D (5 bases each). This CDR3 has 11 amino acids. V was clipped by 5 bases and J by 5 bases, with 9 bases between them. Germline V gene sequence: CDR1 DFQATT, CDR2 SNEGSKA (reference sequence). CDR3 bases: TGCAGTGCTTCGGGACCCGAGACCCAGTACTTC. Amino acids: CSASGPETQYF.

This clonotype was counted only a few times. The V gene is TRBV5-1, the J gene TRBJ1-2; TRBD1 agrees at 7 bases. CDR1 and CDR2 from the germline V gene are SGHRS and YFSETQ. The CDR3 is made up of 13 amino acids. V lost 0 bases to trimming and J lost 8 bases; unmatched junction nucleotides: 4. CDR3 sequence: CASSLDSDRGYTF. The DNA of the CDR3 is TGCGCCAGCAGCTTGGATTCGGACAGGGGCTACACCTTC.

This clonotype came up many times. The chain links TRBV5-1 to TRBJ2-3; D gene ambiguous. Germline lookup yields CDR1 SGHRS and CDR2 YFSETQ. V was cut by 1 base and J by 1 base, with 4 bases left in between. The CDR3 consists of 13 residues. The CDR3 loop reads CASSLLGTDTQYF. The CDR3 DNA sequence: TGCGCCAGCAGCTTGTTAGGCACAGATACGCAGTATTTT. Together with reference TRBV5-1 and TRBJ2-3, the CDR3 gives the full variable domain: KAGVTQTPRYLIKTRGQQVTLSCSPISGHRSVSWYQQTPGQGLQFLFEYFSETQRNKGNFPGRFSGRQFSNSRSEMNVSTLELGDSALYLCASSLLGTDTQYFGPGTRLTVL.

This clonotype was detected only a few times. The V call is TRBV18, the J call TRBJ2-7, with 9 positions matching TRBD1. The V gene's germline CDR1 is KGHSH and CDR2 LQKENI. V gave up 4 bases and J gave up 4 bases; unmatched junction bases: 5. CDR3 length: 14 amino acids. CDR3: CASSQATGGYEQYF. In DNA, the CDR3 is TGTGCCAGCTCACAGGCGACAGGGGGGTACGAGCAGTACTTC.

This clonotype was seen a handful of times. The chain combines TRBV6-2 or TRBV6-3 with TRBJ2-3; 14 bases map to TRBD2. After removal of 6 bases from V and 0 bases from J, the junction contained 2 bases not matched to a gene. The CDR3 consists of 16 residues. Germline V gene data show CDR1 as MNHEY and CDR2 as SVGEGT. The CDR3 loop is CASRGLAGVSTDTQYF. As DNA, the CDR3 is TGTGCCAGCAGGGGACTAGCGGGGGTAAGCACAGATACGCAGTATTTT.

This clonotype was observed a handful of times. The chain carries TRBV5-1 and TRBJ2-1, with 8 bases matching TRBD2. V was pared by 3 bases and J by 5 bases, with 19 bases of the junction left unmatched. This CDR3 comprises 19 residues. CDR1 is SGHRS and CDR2 is YFSETQ in the germline V gene. CDR3 residues: CASSSYPPAGDPINNEQFF. DNA of the CDR3: TGCGCCAGCAGCTCCTACCCGCCAGCGGGGGACCCAATAAACAATGAGCAGTTCTTC.

The sample holds a few counts of this clonotype. The genes are TRBV20-1 and TRBJ2-1; 10 nucleotides match TRBD2. The CDR3 is 14 residues long. Looked up from germline, CDR1 is DFQATT and CDR2 is SNEGSKA (reference sequence). V shed 5 bases, J shed 9 bases, and the junction held 10 bases outside the gene matches. CDR3 in DNA: TGCAGTGCTTTTCTAGCGGGAGATTGGGGTGAGCAGTTCTTC. Amino acids: CSAFLAGDWGEQFF.